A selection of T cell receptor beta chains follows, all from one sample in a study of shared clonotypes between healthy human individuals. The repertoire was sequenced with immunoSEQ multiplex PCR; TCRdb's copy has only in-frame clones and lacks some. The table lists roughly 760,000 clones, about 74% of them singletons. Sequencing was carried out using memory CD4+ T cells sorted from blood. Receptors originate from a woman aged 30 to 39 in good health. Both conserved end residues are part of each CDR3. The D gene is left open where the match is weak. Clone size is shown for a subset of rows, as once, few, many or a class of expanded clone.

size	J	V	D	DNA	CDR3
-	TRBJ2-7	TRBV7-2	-	TGTGCCAGCAGCTTTATACCAGGGGCCTCCTACGAGCAGTACTTC	CASSFIPGASYEQYF
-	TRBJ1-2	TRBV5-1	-	TGCGCCAGCAGCTTGGCGGCGGCTACCTATGGCTACACCTTC	CASSLAAATYGYTF
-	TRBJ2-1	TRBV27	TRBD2	TGTGCCAGCAGTTTATCGACTAGCGGGAGTTATCGCTCCTACAATGAGCAGTTCTTC	CASSLSTSGSYRSYNEQFF
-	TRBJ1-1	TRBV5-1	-	TGCGCCAGCAGGCGGATCCTGGAGAACACTGAAGCTTTCTTT	CASRRILENTEAFF
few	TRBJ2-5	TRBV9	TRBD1	TGTGCCAGCAGCAGGGGACAGCGAGAGACCCAGTACTTC	CASSRGQRETQYF
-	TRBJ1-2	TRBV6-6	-	TGTGCCAGCACCACTCTACAGGAAGCTGGCTACACCTTC	CASTTLQEAGYTF
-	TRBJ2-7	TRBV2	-	TGTGCCAGCAGTTCCCGGGCGGTAGTTGCCTACGAGCAGTACTTC	CASSSRAVVAYEQYF
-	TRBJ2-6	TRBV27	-	TGTGCCAGCAAAGTTTTCCCAACAGGGCCTGGGGCCAACGTCCTGACTTTC	CASKVFPTGPGANVLTF
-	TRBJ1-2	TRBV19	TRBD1	TGTGCCAAACAGGGGTTTGACTATGGCTACACCTTC	CAKQGFDYGYTF
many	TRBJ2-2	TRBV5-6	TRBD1	TGTGCCAGCAGCTGGAGGACAGGGTTCACCGGGGAGCTGTTTTTT	CASSWRTGFTGELFF
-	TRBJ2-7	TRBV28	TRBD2	TGTGCCAGCAGTAGACTAGCGGGAGTTTACGAGCAGTACTTC	CASSRLAGVYEQYF
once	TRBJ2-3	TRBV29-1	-	TGCAGCGTTGAAGTCGGGTTTGGCACAGATACGCAGTATTTT	CSVEVGFGTDTQYF
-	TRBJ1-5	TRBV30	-	TGTGCCTGGAGTGTAACGGCTTTCCGTCAGCCCCAGCATTTT	CAWSVTAFRQPQHF
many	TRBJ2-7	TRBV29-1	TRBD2	TGCAGCGTTGAAGGGGCTAGCGGGAAATCGAGCTCCTACGAGCAGTACTTC	CSVEGASGKSSSYEQYF
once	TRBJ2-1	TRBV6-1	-	TGTGCCAGCAGGTTGCTAAACCGGGCTGAGCAGTTCTTC	CASRLLNRAEQFF
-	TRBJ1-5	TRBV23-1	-	TGCGCCAGCAGCCGACGGGTCAATCAGCCCCAGCATTTT	CASSRRVNQPQHF
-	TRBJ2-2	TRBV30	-	TGTGCCTTAATCCCTTATTCGCGGGGTTTACGAAAATCGAACACCGGGGAGCTGTTTTTT	CALIPYSRGLRKSNTGELFF
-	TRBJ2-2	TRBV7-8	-	TGTGCCAGCAGCTTGGTTGGGGGGGCCGGCGGGGAGCTGTTTTTT	CASSLVGGAGGELFF
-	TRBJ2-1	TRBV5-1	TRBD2	TGCGCCAGCAGCTTGGCCGGGAGGCAGAATGAGCAGTTCTTC	CASSLAGRQNEQFF
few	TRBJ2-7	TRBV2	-	TGTGCCAGCGGCCGGACCCGTAACGAGCAGTACTTC	CASGRTRNEQYF
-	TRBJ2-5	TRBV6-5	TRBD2	TGTGCCAGCAGTTACTCGTCTAGCGGGGTTAAGACCCAGTACTTC	CASSYSSSGVKTQYF
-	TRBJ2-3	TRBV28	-	TGTGCCAGCAGTACGGGGCAACACACAGATACGCAGTATTTT	CASSTGQHTDTQYF
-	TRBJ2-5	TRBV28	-	TGTGCCAGCTCCTCTGGCGGGGACCTAGGAGAGACCCAGTACTTC	CASSSGGDLGETQYF
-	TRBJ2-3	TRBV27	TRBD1	TGTGCCAGCAGTTTTATGACAGGGGGGGCAGATACGCAGTATTTT	CASSFMTGGADTQYF
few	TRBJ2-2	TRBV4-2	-	TGTGCCAGCATAGCGCTCCACAACACCGGGGAGCTGTTTTTT	CASIALHNTGELFF
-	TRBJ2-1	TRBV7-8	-	TGTGCCAGCAGTTCACTTGGGGATGAGCAGTTCTTC	CASSSLGDEQFF
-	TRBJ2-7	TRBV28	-	TGTGCCAGCTGCTACTTGGACGGATCCTACGAGCAGTACTTC	CASCYLDGSYEQYF
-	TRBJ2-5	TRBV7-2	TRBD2	TGTGCCAGCAGCTTAGGGACTAGCGGACGTAACCTCCGAGAGACCCAGTACTTC	CASSLGTSGRNLRETQYF
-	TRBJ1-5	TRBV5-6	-	TGTGCCAGCAGCTTGCGGGCAGGGAGGAGCAATCAGCCCCAGCATTTT	CASSLRAGRSNQPQHF
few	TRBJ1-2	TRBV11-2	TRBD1	TGTGCCAGCAGCTTAGGGACAGGCCATGGCTACACCTTC	CASSLGTGHGYTF
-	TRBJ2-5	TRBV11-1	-	TGTGCCAGCAGCTTAGATGCTCGGGCGGAGACCCAGTACTTC	CASSLDARAETQYF
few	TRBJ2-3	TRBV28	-	TGTGCCAGCAGTTTGGGCAACACAGATACGCAGTATTTT	CASSLGNTDTQYF
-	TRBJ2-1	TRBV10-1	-	TGCGCCAGCAGTGCACCCCGCGCCCCACACAATGAGCAGTTCTTC	CASSAPRAPHNEQFF
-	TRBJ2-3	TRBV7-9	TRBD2	TGTGCCAGCAGCCCTACTAGCGCCTACACAGATACGCAGTATTTT	CASSPTSAYTDTQYF
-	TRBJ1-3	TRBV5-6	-	TGTGCCAGCAGCTTGGGCAGGGTCCGAAACACCATATATTTT	CASSLGRVRNTIYF
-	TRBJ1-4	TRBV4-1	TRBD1	TGCGCCAGCAGCCAAGATCAGGACAGGGTGGCTGAAAAACTGTTTTTT	CASSQDQDRVAEKLFF
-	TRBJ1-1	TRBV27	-	TGTGCCAGCAGTCCGACTTTTGAAGAGATCAACACTGAAGCTTTCTTT	CASSPTFEEINTEAFF
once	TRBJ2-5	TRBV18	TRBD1	TGTGCCAGCTCACGCGGGACAGGTGGGCAAGAGACCCAGTACTTC	CASSRGTGGQETQYF
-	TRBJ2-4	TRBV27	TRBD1	TGTGCCAGCAGTTTAGGGGACAGGGGGACTTCAGCCAAAAACATTCAGTACTTC	CASSLGDRGTSAKNIQYF
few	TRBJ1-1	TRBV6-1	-	TGTGCCAGCAGTGAAGGAGGCAGGGCGAACACTGAAGCTTTCTTT	CASSEGGRANTEAFF
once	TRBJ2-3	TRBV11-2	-	TGTGCCAGCAGCTTAGTGGACCCAGATACGCAGTATTTT	CASSLVDPDTQYF
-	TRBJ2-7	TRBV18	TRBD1	TGTGCCAGCTCACCACCGGGACAGGGGACGTTTGAGCAGTACTTC	CASSPPGQGTFEQYF
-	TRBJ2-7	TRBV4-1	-	TGCGCCAGCAGCCGCTCCACTGTGGACTTCGCGAGTGAGCAGTACTTC	CASSRSTVDFASEQYF
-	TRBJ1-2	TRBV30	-	TGTGCCTGGAGCCTCGAGAAGGGCAGCGGCTACACCTTC	CAWSLEKGSGYTF
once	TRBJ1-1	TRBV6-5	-	TGTGCCAGCAATACGGGTGGGATTATGGGCACTGAAGCTTTCTTT	CASNTGGIMGTEAFF
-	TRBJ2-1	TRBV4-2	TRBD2	TGTGCCAGCAGCCAAATAGCGGGAGGGCTTGGCGGTGAGCAGTTCTTC	CASSQIAGGLGGEQFF
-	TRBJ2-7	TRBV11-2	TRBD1	TGTGCCAGCAGTTCTCCTCGGGACAGACCGTACGAGCAGTACTTC	CASSSPRDRPYEQYF
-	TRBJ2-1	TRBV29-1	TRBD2	TGCAGCGTGTCAGCGGGAGGCGATGAGCAGTTCTTC	CSVSAGGDEQFF
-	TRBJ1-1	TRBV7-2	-	TGTGCCAGCAGCCCACGGCTGTGGGGGGGGAACACTGAAGCTTTCTTT	CASSPRLWGGNTEAFF
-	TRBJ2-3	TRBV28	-	TGTGCCAGTACAGCACCGGGATTCACCACAGATACGCAGTATTTT	CASTAPGFTTDTQYF